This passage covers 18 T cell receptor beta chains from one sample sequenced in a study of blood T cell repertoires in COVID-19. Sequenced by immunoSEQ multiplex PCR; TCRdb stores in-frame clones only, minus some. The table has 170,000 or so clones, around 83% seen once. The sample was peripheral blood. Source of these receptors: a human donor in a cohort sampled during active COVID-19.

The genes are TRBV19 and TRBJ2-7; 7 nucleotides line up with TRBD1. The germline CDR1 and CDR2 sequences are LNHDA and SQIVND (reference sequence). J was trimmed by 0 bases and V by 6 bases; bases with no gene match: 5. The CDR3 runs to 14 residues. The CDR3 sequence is CASRHRDSSYEQYF. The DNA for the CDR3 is TGTGCCAGTAGGCACCGGGACAGCTCCTACGAGCAGTACTTC.

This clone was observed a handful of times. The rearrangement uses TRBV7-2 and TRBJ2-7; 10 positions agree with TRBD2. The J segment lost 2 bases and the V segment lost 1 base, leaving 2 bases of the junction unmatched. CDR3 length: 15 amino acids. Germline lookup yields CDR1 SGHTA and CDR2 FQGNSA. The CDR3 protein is CASSLGSGRAYEQYF. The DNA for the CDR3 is TGTGCCAGCAGCTTAGGGAGCGGGAGGGCCTACGAGCAGTACTTC.

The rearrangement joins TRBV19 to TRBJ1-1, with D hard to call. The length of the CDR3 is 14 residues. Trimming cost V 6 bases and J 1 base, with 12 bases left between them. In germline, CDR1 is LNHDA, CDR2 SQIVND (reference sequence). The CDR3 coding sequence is TGTGCCAGTAGCGGCGGGATAGGGAACACTGAAGCTTTCTTT. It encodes CASSGGIGNTEAFF.

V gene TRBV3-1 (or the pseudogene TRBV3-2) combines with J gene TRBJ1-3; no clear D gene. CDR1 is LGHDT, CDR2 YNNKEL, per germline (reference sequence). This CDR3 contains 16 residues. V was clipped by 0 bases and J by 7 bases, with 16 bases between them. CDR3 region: CASSQETPTGRNTIYF. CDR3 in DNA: TGTGCCAGCAGCCAAGAGACACCCACGGGGAGGAACACCATATATTTT.

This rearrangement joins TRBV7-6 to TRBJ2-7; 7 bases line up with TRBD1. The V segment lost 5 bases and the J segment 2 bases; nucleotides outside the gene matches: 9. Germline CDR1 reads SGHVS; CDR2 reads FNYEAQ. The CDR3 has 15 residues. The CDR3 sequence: CASSPTGTDPYEQYF. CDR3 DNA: TGTGCCAGCAGCCCCACCGGGACAGACCCCTACGAGCAGTACTTC.

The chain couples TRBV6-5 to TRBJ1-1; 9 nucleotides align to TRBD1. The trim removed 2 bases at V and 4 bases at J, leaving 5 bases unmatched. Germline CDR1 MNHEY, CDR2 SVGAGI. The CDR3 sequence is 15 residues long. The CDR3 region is CASSYGDRVGTEAFF. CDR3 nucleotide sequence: TGTGCCAGCAGTTACGGGGACAGGGTGGGCACTGAAGCTTTCTTT.

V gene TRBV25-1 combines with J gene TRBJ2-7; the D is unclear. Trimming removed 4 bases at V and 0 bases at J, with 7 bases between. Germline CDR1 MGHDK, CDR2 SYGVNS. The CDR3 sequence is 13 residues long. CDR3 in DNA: TGTGCCAGCAGTGGGTACAGCTCCTACGAGCAGTACTTC. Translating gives CASSGYSSYEQYF.

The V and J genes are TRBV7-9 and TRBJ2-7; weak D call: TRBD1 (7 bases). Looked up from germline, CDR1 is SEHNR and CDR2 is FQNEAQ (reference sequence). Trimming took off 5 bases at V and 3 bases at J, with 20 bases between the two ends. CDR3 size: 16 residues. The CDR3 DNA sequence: TGTGCCAGCAGCCTAGGTGACCAGGGGGGATTCTACGAGCAGTACTTC. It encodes CASSLGDQGGFYEQYF.

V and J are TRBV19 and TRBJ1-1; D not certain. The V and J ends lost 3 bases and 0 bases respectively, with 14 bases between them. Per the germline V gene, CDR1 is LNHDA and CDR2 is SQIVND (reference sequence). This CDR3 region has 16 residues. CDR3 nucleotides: TGTGCCAGTAGTATTTCCCACTATACAATGAACACTGAAGCTTTCTTT. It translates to CASSISHYTMNTEAFF.

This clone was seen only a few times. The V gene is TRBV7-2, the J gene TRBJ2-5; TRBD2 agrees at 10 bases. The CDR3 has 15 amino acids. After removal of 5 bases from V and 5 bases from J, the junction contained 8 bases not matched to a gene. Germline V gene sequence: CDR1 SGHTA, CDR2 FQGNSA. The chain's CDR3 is CASSLPAGGGETQYF. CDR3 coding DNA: TGTGCCAGCAGCCTCCCAGCGGGAGGGGGGGAGACCCAGTACTTC.

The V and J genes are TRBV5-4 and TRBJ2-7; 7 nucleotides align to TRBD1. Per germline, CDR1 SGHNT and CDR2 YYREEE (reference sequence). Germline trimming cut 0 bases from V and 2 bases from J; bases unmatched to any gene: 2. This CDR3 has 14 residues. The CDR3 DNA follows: TGTGCCAGCAGCTTGGTCGGGACAGCCTACGAGCAGTACTTC. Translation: CASSLVGTAYEQYF. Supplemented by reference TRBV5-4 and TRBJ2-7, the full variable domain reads ETGVTQSPTHLIKTRGQQVTLRCSSQSGHNTVSWYQQALGQGPQFIFQYYREEENGRGNFPPRFSGLQFPNYSSELNVNALELDDSALYLCASSLVGTAYEQYFGPGTRLTVT.

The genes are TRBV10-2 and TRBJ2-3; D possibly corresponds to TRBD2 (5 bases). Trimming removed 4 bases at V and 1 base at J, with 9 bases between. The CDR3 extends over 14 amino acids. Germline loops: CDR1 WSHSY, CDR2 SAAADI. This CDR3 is CASSVAGRTDTQYF. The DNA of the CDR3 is TGCGCCAGCAGTGTTGCGGGCCGCACAGATACGCAGTATTTT.

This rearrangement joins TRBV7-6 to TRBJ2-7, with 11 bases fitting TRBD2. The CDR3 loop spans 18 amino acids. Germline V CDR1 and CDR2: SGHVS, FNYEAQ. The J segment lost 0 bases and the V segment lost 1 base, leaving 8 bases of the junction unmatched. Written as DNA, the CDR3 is TGTGCCAGCAGCTTAGTTTCTAGCGGGGGGAGGCCCTCCTACGAGCAGTACTTC. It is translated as CASSLVSSGGRPSYEQYF. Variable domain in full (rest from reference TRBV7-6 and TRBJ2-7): GAGVSQSPRYKVTKRGQDVALRCDPISGHVSLYWYRQALGQGPEFLTYFNYEAQQDKSGLPNDRFSAERPEGSISTLTIQRTEQRDSAMYRCASSLVSSGGRPSYEQYFGPGTRLTVT.

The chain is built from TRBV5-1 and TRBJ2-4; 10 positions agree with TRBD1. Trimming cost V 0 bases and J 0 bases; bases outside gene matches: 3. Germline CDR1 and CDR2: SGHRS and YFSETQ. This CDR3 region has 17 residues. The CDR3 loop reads CASSLVTGGLAKNIQYF. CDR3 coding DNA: TGCGCCAGCAGCTTGGTGACAGGGGGCTTAGCCAAAAACATTCAGTACTTC.

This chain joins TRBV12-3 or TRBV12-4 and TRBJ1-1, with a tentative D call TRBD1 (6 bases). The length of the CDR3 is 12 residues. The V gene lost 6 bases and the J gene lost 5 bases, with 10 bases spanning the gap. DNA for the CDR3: TGTGCCAGCAGAGACACAGGGACTGAAGCTTTCTTT. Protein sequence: CASRDTGTEAFF.

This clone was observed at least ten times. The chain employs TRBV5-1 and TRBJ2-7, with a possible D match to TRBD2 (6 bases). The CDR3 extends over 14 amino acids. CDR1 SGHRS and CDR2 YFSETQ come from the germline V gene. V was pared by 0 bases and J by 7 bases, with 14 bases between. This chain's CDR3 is CASSLEPGLPEQYF. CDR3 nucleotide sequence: TGCGCCAGCAGCTTGGAGCCGGGACTCCCAGAGCAGTACTTC.

The CDR3 here is CASSSRDRPSYEQYF. DNA for the CDR3: TGTGCCAGCAGCTCCCGGGACAGGCCCTCCTACGAGCAGTACTTC. The chain couples TRBV7-2 to TRBJ2-7; 8 bases line up with TRBD1. The CDR3 consists of 15 residues. The ends lost 4 bases at V and 0 bases at J; junction bases unmatched: 5. In germline, CDR1 is SGHTA, CDR2 FQGNSA.

CDR3 amino acids: CASSETGQGIGRGYTF. CDR3 bases: TGTGCCAGCAGTGAGACGGGACAGGGTATCGGGCGAGGCTACACCTTC. The chain has TRBV6-1 and TRBJ1-2, with 9 positions matching TRBD1. V gave up 3 bases and J gave up 8 bases; unmatched junction bases: 13. The CDR3 totals 16 residues. Germline lookup yields CDR1 MNHNS and CDR2 SASEGT.